Listed below are T cell receptor beta chains from one sample, sequenced in a study of graft-versus-host responses after intestinal transplantation. Repertoires were generated with immunoSEQ multiplex PCR, while TCRdb's copy carries only in-frame clones and drops some. The sample has about 39,000 clones; approximately 89% are singletons. The starting material was PBMCs, obtained roughly 270 days after transplant. These receptors came from a human patient who received an intestinal transplant, so some T cells may come from the graft donor. Each CDR3 is given with its conserved first and last residue. A D gene is named only where the DNA matches it firmly. For some rows the clone size is stated as once, few or many, or as a class when expanded; others skip it.

d_call clone_size j_call v_call cdr3_nt cdr3_aa
- - TRBJ1-5 TRBV4-1 TGCGCCAGCAGCCAAGTTATCGCTGGCTTCAATCAGCCCCAGCATTTT CASSQVIAGFNQPQHF
- - TRBJ2-7 TRBV4-2 TGTGCCAGCAGCCACACCGGGGAGGGGGCGTACCGCTACGAGCAGTACTTC CASSHTGEGAYRYEQYF
TRBD1 few TRBJ2-3 TRBV19 TGTGCCAGTAGTATAGTCCCCGGGACAGGGGTTGATACGCAGTATTTT CASSIVPGTGVDTQYF
TRBD1 - TRBJ1-6 TRBV7-3 TGTGCCAGCAGCCCTGGACAGGGCGTCTCACCCCTCCACTTT CASSPGQGVSPLHF
- - TRBJ1-5 TRBV19 TGTGCCAGTAGTATGCCCGGGGGCAATCAGCCCCAGCATTTT CASSMPGGNQPQHF
- - TRBJ2-6 TRBV19 TGTGCCAGTAGTATAGGGGTAGCTGGGGCCAACGTCCTGACTTTC CASSIGVAGANVLTF
- - TRBJ1-2 TRBV5-4 TGTGCCAGCAGCTTGGAGGGGCCGGATGGCTACACCTTC CASSLEGPDGYTF
- - TRBJ2-3 TRBV14 TGTGCCAGCAGCCAAGTCCTAGCGGATACGCAGTATTTT CASSQVLADTQYF
- - TRBJ1-1 TRBV7-6 TGTGCCAGCAGGAGAAACGAAGGAAGACAGAACACTGAAGCTTTCTTT CASRRNEGRQNTEAFF
TRBD1 - TRBJ2-5 TRBV19 TGTGCCAGCACCCCGGGACAGGGGGCTAGGGAGACCCAGTACTTC CASTPGQGARETQYF
TRBD1 - TRBJ2-1 TRBV2 TGTGCCAGCAAGACAGGGGGTGTGTACAATGAGCAGTTCTTC CASKTGGVYNEQFF
- - TRBJ1-2 TRBV13 TGTGCCAGCAGCTTGAGGGGGGGCCATAACTATGGCTACACCTTC CASSLRGGHNYGYTF
- - TRBJ2-4 TRBV6-4 TGTGCCAGCAGTGACTCGGGGACCGGTATTCAGTACTTC CASSDSGTGIQYF
- - TRBJ2-7 TRBV10-2 TGCGCCAGCAGGTTGGGGGCGGGGTTCGAGCAGTACTTC CASRLGAGFEQYF
- - TRBJ1-1 TRBV5-4 TGTGCCAGCAGCCCAGGGGAGAACACTGAAGCTTTCTTT CASSPGENTEAFF
- - TRBJ1-1 TRBV30 TGTGCCTGGAACCCCAGGTTTCTCTTGGGCCCTGAAGCTTTCTTT CAWNPRFLLGPEAFF
TRBD1 - TRBJ2-7 TRBV5-4 TGTGCCAGCGGTACACAGGGGGTCTACGAGCAGTACTTC CASGTQGVYEQYF
- once TRBJ1-1 TRBV7-9 TGTGCCAGCAGCTTAAGGGAAGGGGGGACGGCTTTCTTT CASSLREGGTAFF
- - TRBJ2-2 TRBV4-1 TGCGCCAGCAGCCCTGCGGGGAACACCGGGGAGCTGTTTTTT CASSPAGNTGELFF
- - TRBJ1-1 TRBV7-9 TGTGCCAGCAGCTTCGGTATTACTGAAGCTTTCTTT CASSFGITEAFF
- - TRBJ2-1 TRBV7-9 TGTGCCAGCAGCTTAGCGCTCAGGCCAGGAACCCTCTTC CASSLALRPGTLF
- - TRBJ1-1 TRBV6-1 TGTGCCAGCAGTGAACTTGGGGGGTACCTCAACACTGAAGCTTTCTTT CASSELGGYLNTEAFF
TRBD1 - TRBJ2-1 TRBV4-1 TGCGCCAGCAGCCGAGGACAGGGAATTTTGAATGAGCAGTTCTTC CASSRGQGILNEQFF
- - TRBJ2-7 TRBV10-2 TGCGCCAGCAGTGAGTCAGGTGACAGGCGAACCTACGAGCAGTACTTC CASSESGDRRTYEQYF
- - TRBJ1-1 TRBV4-1 TGCGCCAGCAGCCAAGCAAAGGGTCCGAACACTGAAGCTTTCTTT CASSQAKGPNTEAFF
- - TRBJ2-7 TRBV5-4 TGTGCCAGCAGCTTGGGCTCACTCTACGAGCAGTACTTC CASSLGSLYEQYF
TRBD1 - TRBJ1-3 TRBV10-3 TGTGCCATCGGAGGACAGGGGACGGGAAACACCATATATTTT CAIGGQGTGNTIYF